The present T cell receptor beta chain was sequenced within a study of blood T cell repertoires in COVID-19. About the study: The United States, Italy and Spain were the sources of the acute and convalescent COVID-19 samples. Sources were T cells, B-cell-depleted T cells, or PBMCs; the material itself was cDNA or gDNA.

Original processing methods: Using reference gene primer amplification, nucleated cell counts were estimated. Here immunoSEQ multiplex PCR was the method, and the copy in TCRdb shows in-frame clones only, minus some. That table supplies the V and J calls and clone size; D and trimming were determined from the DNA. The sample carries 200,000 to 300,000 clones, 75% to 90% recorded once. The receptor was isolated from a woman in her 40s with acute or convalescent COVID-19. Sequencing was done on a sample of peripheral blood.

This CDR3 is CASSALPRAGWGGELFF. DNA of the CDR3: TGTGCCAGCAGTGCCCTTCCCAGAGCAGGGTGGGGCGGGGAGCTGTTTTTT. The chain combines TRBV6-1 with TRBJ2-2; D is perhaps TRBD1 (5 bases). The CDR3 contains 17 residues. Germline CDR1 and CDR2: MNHNS and SASEGT. Trimming pared 4 bases from V and 7 bases from J, leaving 22 bases between.